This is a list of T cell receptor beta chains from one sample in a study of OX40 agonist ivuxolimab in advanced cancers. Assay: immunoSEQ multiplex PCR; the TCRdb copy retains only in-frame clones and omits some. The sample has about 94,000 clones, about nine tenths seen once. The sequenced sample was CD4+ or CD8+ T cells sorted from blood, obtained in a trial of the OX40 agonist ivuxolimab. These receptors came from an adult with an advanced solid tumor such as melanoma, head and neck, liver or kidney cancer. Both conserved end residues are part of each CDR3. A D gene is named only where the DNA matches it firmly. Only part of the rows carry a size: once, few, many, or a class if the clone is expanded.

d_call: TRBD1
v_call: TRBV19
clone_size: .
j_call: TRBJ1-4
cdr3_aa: CASSMQGATNEKLFF
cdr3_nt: TGTGCCAGTAGTATGCAGGGGGCAACTAATGAAAAACTGTTTTTT

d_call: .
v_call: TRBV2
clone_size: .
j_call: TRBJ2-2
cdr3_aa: CASSPLRTVSNTGELFF
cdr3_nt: TGTGCCAGCAGTCCGCTACGGACAGTCTCGAACACCGGGGAGCTGTTTTTT

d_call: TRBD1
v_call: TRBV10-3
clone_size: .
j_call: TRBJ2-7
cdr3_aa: CAISESRDRYYEQYF
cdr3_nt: TGTGCCATCAGTGAGTCAAGGGACAGATACTACGAGCAGTACTTC

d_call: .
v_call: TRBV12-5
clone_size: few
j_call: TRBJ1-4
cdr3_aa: CASRPQNGEKLFF
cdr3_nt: TGTGCTTCCCGACCTCAAAATGGTGAAAAACTGTTTTTT

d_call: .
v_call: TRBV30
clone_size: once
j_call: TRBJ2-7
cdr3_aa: CAWIRNSYEQYF
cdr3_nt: TGTGCCTGGATTCGGAACTCCTACGAGCAGTACTTC

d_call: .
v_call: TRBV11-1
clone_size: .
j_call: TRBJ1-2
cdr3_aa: CASSSSDGNYGYTF
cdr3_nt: TGTGCCAGCAGCTCATCGGACGGGAACTATGGCTACACCTTC

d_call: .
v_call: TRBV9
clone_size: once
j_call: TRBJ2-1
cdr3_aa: CASSVDNEQFF
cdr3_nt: TGTGCCAGCAGCGTAGATAATGAGCAGTTCTTC

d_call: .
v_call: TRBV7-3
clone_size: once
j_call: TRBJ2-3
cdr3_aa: CASSLKEGPGTDTQYF
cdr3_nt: TGTGCCAGCAGCTTAAAGGAGGGGCCAGGCACAGATACGCAGTATTTT

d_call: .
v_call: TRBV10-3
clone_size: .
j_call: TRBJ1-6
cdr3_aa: CASTDNNSPLHF
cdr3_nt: TGTGCCAGCACAGATAATAATTCACCCCTCCACTTT

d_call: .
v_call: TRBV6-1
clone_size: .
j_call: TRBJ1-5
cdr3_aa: CASSEGNRNQPQHF
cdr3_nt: TGTGCCAGCAGTGAAGGAAATAGAAATCAGCCCCAGCATTTT

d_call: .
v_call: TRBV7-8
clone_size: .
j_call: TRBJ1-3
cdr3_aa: CASSLGLGTSGNTIYF
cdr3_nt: TGTGCCAGCAGCTTAGGCCTCGGGACTTCTGGAAACACCATATATTTT

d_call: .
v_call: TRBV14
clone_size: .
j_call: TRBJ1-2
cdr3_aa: CASSQDRLGPRDGYTF
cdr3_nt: TGTGCCAGCAGCCAAGATCGTTTGGGACCGAGGGATGGCTACACCTTC

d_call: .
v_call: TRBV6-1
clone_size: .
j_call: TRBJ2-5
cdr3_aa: CASTGTGQTQYF
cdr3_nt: TGTGCCAGCACCGGGACTGGCCAGACCCAGTACTTC

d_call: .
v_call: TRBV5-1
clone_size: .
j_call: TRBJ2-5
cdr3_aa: CASSQQTVGDYQETQYF
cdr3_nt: TGCGCCAGCAGCCAACAAACAGTAGGAGACTACCAAGAGACCCAGTACTTC

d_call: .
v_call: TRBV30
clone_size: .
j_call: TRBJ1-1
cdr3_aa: CARGNTLNTEAFF
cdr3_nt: TGTGCCCGGGGGAACACCTTGAACACTGAAGCTTTCTTT

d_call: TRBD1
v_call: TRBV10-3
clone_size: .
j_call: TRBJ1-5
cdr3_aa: CAIRMGQGDWPQHF
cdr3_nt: TGTGCCATCAGAATGGGACAGGGGGATTGGCCCCAGCATTTT

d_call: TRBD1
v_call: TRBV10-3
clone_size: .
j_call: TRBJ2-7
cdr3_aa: CAISGGTGGIYEQYF
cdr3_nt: TGTGCCATCAGTGGCGGGACAGGGGGAATCTACGAGCAGTACTTC

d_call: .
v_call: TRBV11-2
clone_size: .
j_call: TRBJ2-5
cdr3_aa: CASSRLEEYQETQYF
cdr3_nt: TGTGCCAGCAGCCGACTAGAGGAGTACCAAGAGACCCAGTACTTC

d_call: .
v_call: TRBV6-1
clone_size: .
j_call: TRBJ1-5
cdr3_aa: CASSGNRVGQPQHF
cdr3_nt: TGTGCCAGCAGTGGGAACAGGGTCGGTCAGCCCCAGCATTTT

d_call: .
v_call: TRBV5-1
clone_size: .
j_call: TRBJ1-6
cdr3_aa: CASSLEGARGSPLHF
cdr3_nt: TGCGCCAGCAGCTTGGAAGGGGCTAGGGGTTCACCCCTCCACTTT

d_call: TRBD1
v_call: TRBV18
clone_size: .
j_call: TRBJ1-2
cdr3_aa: CASSPGQGIPNYGYTF
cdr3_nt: TGTGCCAGCTCACCGGGACAGGGGATCCCTAACTATGGCTACACCTTC

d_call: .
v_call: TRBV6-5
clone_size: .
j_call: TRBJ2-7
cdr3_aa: CASSRDIGTEQYF
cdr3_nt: TGTGCCAGCAGCCGGGACATTGGAACAGAGCAGTACTTC

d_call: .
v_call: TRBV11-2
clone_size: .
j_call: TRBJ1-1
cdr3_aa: CASSPRGASEAFF
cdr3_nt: TGTGCCAGCAGCCCCCGGGGGGCTTCCGAAGCTTTCTTT

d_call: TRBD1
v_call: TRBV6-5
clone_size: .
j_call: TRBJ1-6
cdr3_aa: CASSPPGQNSPLHF
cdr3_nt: TGTGCCAGCAGTCCTCCGGGACAGAATTCACCCCTCCACTTT

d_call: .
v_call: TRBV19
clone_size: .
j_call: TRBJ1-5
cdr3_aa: CASSRDLGQPQHF
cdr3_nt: TGTGCCAGTAGTCGGGACCTCGGTCAGCCCCAGCATTTT

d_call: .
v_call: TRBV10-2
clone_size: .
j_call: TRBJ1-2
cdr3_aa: CASSSTYGYTF
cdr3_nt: TGCGCCAGCAGCAGTACCTATGGCTACACCTTC

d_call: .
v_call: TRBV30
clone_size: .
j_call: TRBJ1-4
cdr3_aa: CAWSPPGTMKWGEKLFF
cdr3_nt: TGTGCCTGGAGTCCCCCCGGGACGATGAAGTGGGGTGAAAAACTGTTTTTT

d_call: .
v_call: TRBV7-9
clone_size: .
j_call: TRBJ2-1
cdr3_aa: CASILGASGYNEQFF
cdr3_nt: TGTGCCAGCATCCTAGGGGCGAGCGGATACAATGAGCAGTTCTTC

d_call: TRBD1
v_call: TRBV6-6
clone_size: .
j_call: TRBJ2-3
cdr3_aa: CASSWQGAVDTQYF
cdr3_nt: TGTGCCAGCAGTTGGCAGGGGGCCGTAGATACGCAGTATTTT

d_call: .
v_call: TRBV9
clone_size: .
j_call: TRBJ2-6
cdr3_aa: CASSGGDSSGANVLTF
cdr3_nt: TGTGCCAGCAGCGGGGGGGACAGCTCTGGGGCCAACGTCCTGACTTTC

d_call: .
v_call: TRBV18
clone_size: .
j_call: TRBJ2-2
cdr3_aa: CASSPPRTDTGELFF
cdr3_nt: TGTGCCAGCTCACCACCCCGGACAGATACCGGGGAGCTGTTTTTT

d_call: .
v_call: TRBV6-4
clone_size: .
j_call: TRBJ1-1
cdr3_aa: CASRAQGWDTEAFF
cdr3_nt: TGTGCCAGTAGAGCGCAGGGGTGGGACACTGAAGCTTTCTTT

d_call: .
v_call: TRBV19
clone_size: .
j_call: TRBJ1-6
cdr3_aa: CASMGPAFSYNSPLHF
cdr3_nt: TGTGCCAGTATGGGGCCCGCCTTCTCCTATAATTCACCCCTCCACTTT

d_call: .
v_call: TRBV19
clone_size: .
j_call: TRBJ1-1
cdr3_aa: CASTFTGAEAFF
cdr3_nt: TGTGCCAGTACCTTCACGGGGGCTGAAGCTTTCTTT

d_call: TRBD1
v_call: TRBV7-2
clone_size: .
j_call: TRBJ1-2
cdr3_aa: CASSSDRVNYGYTF
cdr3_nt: TGTGCCAGCAGCTCGGACAGGGTTAACTATGGCTACACCTTC

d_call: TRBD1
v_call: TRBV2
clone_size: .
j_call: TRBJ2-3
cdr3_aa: CASRQGARNTDTQYF
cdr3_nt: TGTGCCAGCAGACAGGGGGCGCGAAACACAGATACGCAGTATTTT

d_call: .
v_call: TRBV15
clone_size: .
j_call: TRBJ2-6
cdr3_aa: CATSRDGGSGANVLTF
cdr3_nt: TGTGCCACCAGCAGAGATGGGGGCTCTGGGGCCAACGTCCTGACTTTC

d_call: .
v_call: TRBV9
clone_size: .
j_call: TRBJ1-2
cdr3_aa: CASSPRPGRPNYGYTF
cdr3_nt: TGTGCCAGCAGCCCTCGCCCGGGGAGACCTAACTATGGCTACACCTTC

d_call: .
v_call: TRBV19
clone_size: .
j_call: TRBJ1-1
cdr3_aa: CASSRNTPPEAFF
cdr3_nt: TGTGCCAGTAGCCGAAACACCCCCCCTGAAGCTTTCTTT

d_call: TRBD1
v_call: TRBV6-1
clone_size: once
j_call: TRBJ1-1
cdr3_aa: CASTWTGATEAFF
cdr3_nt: TGTGCCAGCACCTGGACAGGGGCCACTGAAGCTTTCTTT

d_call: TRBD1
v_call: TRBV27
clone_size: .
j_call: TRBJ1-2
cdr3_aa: CASSSDRGNYGYTF
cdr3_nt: TGTGCCAGCAGCTCGGACAGGGGAAACTATGGCTACACCTTC

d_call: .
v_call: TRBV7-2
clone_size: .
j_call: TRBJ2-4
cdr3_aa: CASSQRAGGTLIGNIQYF
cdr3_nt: TGTGCCAGCAGTCAGCGGGCGGGTGGGACCCTAATTGGAAACATTCAGTACTTC

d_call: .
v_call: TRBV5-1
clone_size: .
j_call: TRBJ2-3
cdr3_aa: CASSLRGASTDTQYF
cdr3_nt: TGCGCCAGCAGCTTGAGAGGGGCTAGCACAGATACGCAGTATTTT

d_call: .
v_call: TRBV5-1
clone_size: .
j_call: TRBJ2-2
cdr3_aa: CASSFPSAGTGELFF
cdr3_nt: TGCGCCAGCAGCTTTCCCAGCGCGGGCACCGGGGAGCTGTTTTTT

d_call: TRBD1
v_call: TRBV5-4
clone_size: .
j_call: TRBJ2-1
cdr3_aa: CASSLAGTVGPPYNEQFF
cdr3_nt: TGTGCCAGCAGCTTGGCAGGGACAGTGGGGCCCCCTTACAATGAGCAGTTCTTC

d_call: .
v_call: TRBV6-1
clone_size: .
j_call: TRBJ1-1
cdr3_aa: CASSDRAWTIEAFF
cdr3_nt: TGTGCCAGCAGTGACCGCGCATGGACAATTGAAGCTTTCTTT

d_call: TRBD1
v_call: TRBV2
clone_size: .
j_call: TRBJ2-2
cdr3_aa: CASRRSGGAITGELFF
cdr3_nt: TGTGCCAGCAGACGCTCAGGGGGCGCAATCACCGGGGAGCTGTTTTTT

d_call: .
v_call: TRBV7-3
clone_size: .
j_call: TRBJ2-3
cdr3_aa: CASRRGDPQDTQYF
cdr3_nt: TGTGCCAGCAGAAGAGGGGACCCACAAGATACGCAGTATTTT